A selection of T cell receptor beta chains follows, all from one sample in a study of CD8 T cells in ankylosing spondylitis. TCRdb re-analysed the 5' RACE reads in MiXCR, keeping a single row per CDR3 protein. The data contain 750,000 to 850,000 distinct CDR3 sequences, approximately 10% of them singletons. The sequencing input was blood, either unsorted or a sorted T cell fraction (not recorded which). Every receptor here comes from a male donor with ankylosing spondylitis. The CDR3 runs from the conserved cysteine through the conserved F or W. Each record gives: clone size, J gene, V gene, D gene, CDR3 protein, CDR3 DNA. D genes are given only for firm matches. Rows give clone size only sometimes, using once, few, many, or a class for an expanded clone.

. TRBJ1-1 TRBV5-1 TRBD1 CASSSQGQRDRPAFF TGCGCCAGCAGCTCTCAGGGACAGCGCGATAGGCCGGCTTTCTTT
. TRBJ2-3 TRBV7-9 . CASSSLTSTDTQYF TGTGCCAGCAGCTCATTGACTAGCACAGATACGCAGTATTTT
many TRBJ1-2 TRBV20-1 . CSAREGAGGYTF TGCAGTGCTAGAGAGGGCGCAGGAGGCTACACCTTC
many TRBJ2-1 TRBV5-1 . CASSLAGRGYNEQFF TGCGCCAGCAGCTTGGCCGGCAGGGGTTACAATGAGCAGTTCTTC
. TRBJ2-7 TRBV4-3 . CASSQDYGLSSYEQYF TGCGCCAGCAGCCAAGATTACGGGCTTTCTTCCTACGAGCAGTACTTC
few TRBJ1-1 TRBV20-1 . CSARGGTRQKIKAFF TGCAGTGCTAGGGGGGGAACGAGGCAGAAGATTAAAGCTTTCTTT
. TRBJ1-2 TRBV28 . CASSLGTGMFGYTF TGTGCCAGCAGTTTGGGAACAGGAATGTTTGGCTACACCTTC
few TRBJ2-7 TRBV20-1 . CSAGPDTYEQYF TGCAGTGCGGGACCCGACACCTACGAGCAGTACTTC
many TRBJ1-2 TRBV20-1 . CSARNNYGYTF TGCAGTGCTAGAAACAACTATGGCTACACCTTC
. TRBJ2-7 TRBV28 . CASSLNALGSSYEQYF TGTGCCAGCAGTTTGAATGCCCTGGGGAGCTCCTACGAGCAGTACTTC
. TRBJ1-1 TRBV7-8 . CASSPLRRQMNTEAFF TGTGCCAGCAGCCCCCTCCGCCGACAGATGAACACTGAAGCTTTCTTT
. TRBJ1-6 TRBV20-1 . CGADRDPDSPLHF TGCGGAGCTGACCGGGACCCGGATTCACCCCTCCACTTT